A single sample is the source of the 31 T cell receptor beta chains below, sequenced in a study of blood T cells in healthy people across ages. It was with a sample-barcoded 5' primer and a J-beta primer mix that a second PCR of about 7 to 12 cycles was run. TCRdb used MiXCR to reprocess the 5' RACE reads, holding one entry per CDR3 protein. Of 2 million or so distinct CDR3 sequences in the sample, around half are singletons; the top ten hold over 2%. The specimen was blood. These receptors all stem from a woman between 40 and 55 years old in good health.

This clonotype was counted once. An end of the junction does not agree with germline; a read error may underlie this. V is TRBV3-1 and J is TRBJ1-4; D unclear. The germline V gene encodes CDR1 LGHDT and CDR2 YNNKEL (reference sequence). The CDR3 covers 16 residues. The DNA for the CDR3 is TGTGCCAGCAGCCGCACAGCAGGAGCCACTAATGGAAAACTGTTTTTT. It codes for CASSRTAGATNGKLFF.

This clonotype was seen more than once but under ten times. This sequence joins TRBV5-1 and TRBJ2-7; 8 bases fit TRBD1. V was clipped by 7 bases and J by 3 bases; unmatched bases: 12. The CDR3 contains 15 residues. The germline V gene has CDR1 SGHRS and CDR2 YFSETQ. CDR3 region: CASGTGGSRDYEQYF. In nucleotides, the CDR3 is TGCGCCAGCGGGACAGGTGGGAGTCGAGACTACGAGCAGTACTTC.

This clonotype was counted ten times or more. This sequence joins TRBV12-3 or TRBV12-4 and TRBJ2-3; 9 nucleotides align to TRBD2. This CDR3 has 16 amino acids. Germline trimming cut 6 bases from V and 2 bases from J; bases unmatched to any gene: 9. The CDR3 DNA sequence: TGTGCCAGCAGCCCATCAAGCGGGAGGAACACAGATACGCAGTATTTT. It encodes CASSPSSGRNTDTQYF.

This clonotype was picked up a small number of times. The chain links TRBV3-1 to TRBJ2-1; D is ambiguous. The CDR3 spans 13 residues. V shed 1 base and J shed 9 bases, with 10 bases lying between them. Germline V gene lookup returns CDR1 LGHDT and CDR2 YNNKEL (reference sequence). As DNA, the CDR3 is TGTGCCAGCAGCCAAGCCCTAAGCAGTGAGCAGTTCTTC. This encodes CASSQALSSEQFF.

V usage is TRBV5-1 and J usage is TRBJ2-3; 7 bases line up with TRBD2. Germline CDR1 SGHRS, CDR2 YFSETQ. Trimming took 7 bases from V and 4 from J; bases not matched to a gene: 6. CDR3 length equals 13 residues. The CDR3 loop is CASGGEGPDTQYF. The CDR3 region has the DNA TGCGCCAGCGGGGGGGAGGGCCCAGATACGCAGTATTTT.

The CDR3 region has the DNA TGTGCCAGCAGAAAAGGACAGGGTAATCAGCCCCAGCATTTT. It yields the protein CASRKGQGNQPQHF. This rearrangement joins TRBV6-5 to TRBJ1-5; 8 positions match TRBD1. CDR1 MNHEY and CDR2 SVGAGI come from the germline V gene. The CDR3 totals 14 residues. The ends lost 6 bases at V and 4 bases at J; junction bases unmatched: 5.

There are a few counts of this clonotype. CDR3: CASSPSLRLAGVPETQYF. CDR3 nucleotides: TGTGCCAGCAGCCCTAGCTTACGACTAGCGGGGGTCCCAGAGACCCAGTACTTC. This chain uses TRBV7-9 with TRBJ2-5, with 12 bases matching TRBD2. CDR3 length: 18 amino acids. After removal of 5 bases from V and 4 bases from J, the junction contained 14 bases not matched to a gene. Germline values: CDR1 SEHNR, CDR2 FQNEAQ (reference sequence).

This clonotype was observed a handful of times. The chain joins TRBV5-1 to TRBJ2-5; D possibly corresponds to TRBD2 (5 bases). Between the trimmed V and J ends, which lost 0 bases and 2 bases, there was a span of 14 bases. CDR3 size: 16 residues. Germline CDR1 SGHRS, CDR2 YFSETQ. DNA of the CDR3: TGCGCCAGCAGCTTGGCCATAGGAGGCACTCAAGAGACCCAGTACTTC. Translated: CASSLAIGGTQETQYF. Variable domain in full (rest from reference TRBV5-1 and TRBJ2-5): KAGVTQTPRYLIKTRGQQVTLSCSPISGHRSVSWYQQTPGQGLQFLFEYFSETQRNKGNFPGRFSGRQFSNSRSEMNVSTLELGDSALYLCASSLAIGGTQETQYFGPGTRLLVL.

As for this clonotype: One end of the junction does not line up with germline, which may come from a read error. The chain couples TRBV6-1 to TRBJ2-7; D is uncertain. The CDR3 extends over 11 amino acids. From germline, CDR1 is MNHNS and CDR2 SASEGT. CDR3 sequence: CARSVYGEQYF. The CDR3 nucleotides are TGTGCCCGCAGTGTCTACGGCGAGCAGTACTTC.

With respect to this clonotype: Given a much more abundant clone one base away, this may be a read error. The chain combines TRBV7-9 with TRBJ1-2; D may be TRBD1 (6 bases). Trimming took off 5 bases at V and 6 bases at J, with 10 bases between the two ends. The CDR3 runs to 12 residues. Germline values: CDR1 SEHNR, CDR2 FQNEAQ (reference sequence). CDR3 nucleotides: TGTGCCAGCAGCCGGACAGACGATGGCTACACCTTC. As protein: CASSRTDDGYTF.

This clonotype was recorded a few times. The chain has TRBV15 and TRBJ2-3; TRBD2 aligns across 8 bases. CDR3 length: 17 amino acids. Germline V lookup: CDR1 LNHNV, CDR2 YYDKDF (reference sequence). Losses at the gene ends were 4 bases for V and 5 bases for J; bases not matched to a gene: 14. In DNA, the CDR3 is TGTGCCACCAGCACTTCCCCGGGACTAGGGGTGGGAGATACGCAGTATTTT. It is translated as CATSTSPGLGVGDTQYF.

This clonotype was detected only once. This rearrangement joins TRBV20-1 to TRBJ2-7; perhaps TRBD1 as D (7 bases). The assigned J gene may be wrong: the sequence end matches TRBJ2-5 better. There are 13 residues in the CDR3. Germline V gene lookup returns CDR1 DFQATT and CDR2 SNEGSKA (reference sequence). The CDR3 loop reads CSADDRAGETQYF. CDR3 sequence (DNA): TGCAGTGCCGATGACAGGGCGGGGGAGACCCAGTACTTC.

In its sample, this clonotype was seen a few times. The chain employs TRBV15 and TRBJ2-6; no firm D call. The germline V and J ends were trimmed by 3 bases and 4 bases, with 10 bases remaining between them. The CDR3 contains 15 residues. Germline V lookup: CDR1 LNHNV, CDR2 YYDKDF (reference sequence). CDR3: CATSRRSVGANVLTF. The CDR3 DNA reads as TGTGCCACCAGCAGGAGATCGGTGGGGGCCAACGTCCTGACTTTC.

This chain uses TRBV4-1 with TRBJ1-2; no clear D. This CDR3 is built from 15 residues. V was clipped by 1 base and J by 4 bases, with 13 bases between them. Germline V CDR1 and CDR2: MGHRA, YSYEKL. CDR3 sequence reads: CASSQVGRRTYGYTF. Written as DNA, the CDR3 is TGCGCCAGCAGCCAAGTTGGTAGACGGACCTATGGCTACACCTTC.

The V and J genes are TRBV20-1 and TRBJ2-7, with D perhaps TRBD1 (6 bases). V was trimmed by 3 bases and J by 6 bases, leaving 9 bases between them. The CDR3 spans 11 residues. CDR1 and CDR2 from the germline V gene are DFQATT and SNEGSKA (reference sequence). The CDR3 is CSARGDIEQYF. The DNA for the CDR3 is TGCAGTGCTAGGGGGGACATCGAGCAGTACTTC.

To note about this clonotype: One junction end does not reproduce the germline sequence, and a read error may be involved. This chain connects TRBV6-4 to TRBJ2-3; possible D gene TRBD1, 5 bases. Germline assignment: CDR1 MRHNA and CDR2 SNTAGT. CDR3 length: 20 amino acids. The chain's CDR3 is CARSNLTRSDTVFSTDTQYF. For the CDR3, the DNA is TGTGCCCGCAGCAATCTAACCCGATCGGACACAGTATTCAGCACAGATACGCAGTATTTT.

The chain carries TRBV6-6 and TRBJ2-5, with D tentatively TRBD2 (5 bases). This CDR3 has 11 residues. Between the trimmed V and J ends, which lost 4 bases and 11 bases, there was a span of 11 bases. Germline values: CDR1 MNHNY, CDR2 SVGAGI (reference sequence). The CDR3 DNA follows: TGTGCCAGCAGTTTTGCGTGGGAGCAGTACTTC. This gives the protein CASSFAWEQYF.

The rearrangement uses TRBV12-3 or TRBV12-4 and TRBJ2-7, with 8 bases that match TRBD1. This CDR3 region has 14 residues. Trimming removed 6 bases from V and 3 bases from J; junction bases left unmatched: 7. CDR3 residues: CASSRTGIYYEQYF. The CDR3 bases are TGTGCCAGCAGCAGGACAGGGATCTACTACGAGCAGTACTTC.

The rearrangement links TRBV7-2 to TRBJ2-1, with D unresolved. The end of the DNA fits TRBJ2-7 better, so the J call may be wrong. The germline V gene has CDR1 SGHTA and CDR2 FQGNSA. CDR3 length: 13 residues. As DNA, the CDR3 is TGTGCCAGCAGCGTTAGATCCTACAATGAGCAGTACTTC. Protein product: CASSVRSYNEQYF.

A note on this clonotype: The conserved final phenylalanine or tryptophan is absent from the CDR3, which likely points to a read error. This rearrangement joins TRBV5-5 to TRBJ2-7; D remains unclear. Germline loops: CDR1 SGHKS, CDR2 YYEKEE (reference sequence). The CDR3 is 13 residues long. CDR3 sequence (DNA): TGTACCAGCAGCTTGGGCGGCCCCTACGAGCAGTACTTA. It is translated as CTSSLGGPYEQYL.

The chain joins TRBV20-1 to TRBJ2-3; 8 bases match TRBD1. The CDR3 loop spans 15 amino acids. Trimming removed 1 base from V and 9 bases from J; junction bases left unmatched: 12. Looked up from germline, CDR1 is DFQATT and CDR2 is SNEGSKA (reference sequence). The CDR3: CSARVLTGEADTQYF. The CDR3 DNA sequence: TGCAGTGCTAGAGTTTTGACAGGGGAGGCGGACACGCAGTATTTT.

A remark on this clonotype: One junction end disagrees with the germline gene, perhaps due to a read error. This chain connects TRBV18 to TRBJ2-7, with no clear D. This CDR3 is 14 amino acids long. Germline loops: CDR1 KGHSH, CDR2 LQKENI. The DNA of the CDR3 is TGTGCCAGCTTACCACGGCAGAACTCCTACGAGCAGTACTTC. Translating it yields CASLPRQNSYEQYF.

The chain links TRBV29-1 to TRBJ2-6; D is unclear. The CDR3 runs to 16 residues. V shed 1 base and J shed 2 bases, with 12 bases lying between them. Germline V gene data show CDR1 as SQVTM and CDR2 as ANQGSEA. The CDR3, as DNA: TGCAGCGTTGAAGGGTCTGGGAACGCTGGGGCCAACGTCCTGACTTTC. The encoded protein is CSVEGSGNAGANVLTF.

The table lists this clonotype with a few counts. The V gene is TRBV24-1, the J gene TRBJ1-2; D is undetermined. From germline, CDR1 is KGHDR and CDR2 SFDVKD. Trimming took off 4 bases at V and 4 bases at J, with 12 bases between the two ends. CDR3 size: 14 residues. The CDR3 protein is CATSDLNKSYGYTF. The DNA for the CDR3 is TGTGCCACCAGTGACCTCAACAAATCCTATGGCTACACCTTC.

This clonotype was counted a single time. For the CDR3, the DNA is TGTGCCATCAGTGATCTACAGCGCGACACAGATACGCAGTATTTT. Protein: CAISDLQRDTDTQYF. V usage is TRBV10-3 and J usage is TRBJ2-3; D is unresolved. Germline V gene data show CDR1 as ENHRY and CDR2 as SYGVKD. The CDR3 is 15 amino acids. Trimming cost V 3 bases and J 2 bases, with 12 bases left between them.

The chain couples TRBV18 to TRBJ2-5; possible D gene TRBD1, 6 bases. The CDR3 length is 14 residues. Trimming pared 5 bases from V and 0 bases from J, leaving 10 bases between. In germline, CDR1 is KGHSH, CDR2 LQKENI. DNA of the CDR3: TGTGCCAGCTCAGCGGACAGTTACCAAGAGACCCAGTACTTC. The encoded protein is CASSADSYQETQYF.

J is TRBJ1-2 and V is TRBV5-1; 9 bases fit TRBD1. The CDR3 runs to 11 residues. Germline CDR1 reads SGHRS; CDR2 reads YFSETQ. The V and J ends lost 3 bases and 13 bases, in that order; junction bases with no gene match: 4. For the CDR3, the DNA is TGCGCCAGCAGCTCCGGGACAGGGTCCACCTTC. Encoded protein: CASSSGTGSTF.

As to this clonotype: Its ends do not fully match the called genes, so a read error is possible. This chain uses TRBV28 with TRBJ2-7; D gene uncertain. The CDR3 is 14 amino acids. Germline V gene sequence: CDR1 MDHEN, CDR2 SYDVKM. CDR3 residues: CASSFAGSFYEQCF. For the CDR3, the DNA is TGTGCCAGCAGTTTCGCTGGCAGCTTCTACGAGCAGTGCTTC.

Details on this clonotype: This may be a read error, as it is one base from a much larger clone. V usage is TRBV13 and J usage is TRBJ2-1; D may be TRBD2 (6 bases). The germline gives CDR1 PRHDT, CDR2 FYEKMQ (reference sequence). The CDR3 totals 15 residues. This CDR3 is CASSLPRGEYKEQFF. The CDR3 DNA reads as TGTGCCAGCAGCTTACCGCGCGGGGAGTACAAGGAGCAGTTCTTC. Together with reference TRBV13 and TRBJ2-1, the CDR3 gives the full variable domain: AAGVIQSPRHLIKEKRETATLKCYPIPRHDTVYWYQQGPGQDPQFLISFYEKMQSDKGSIPDRFSAQQFSDYHSELNMSSLELGDSALYFCASSLPRGEYKEQFFGPGTRLTVL.

The chain has TRBV6-5 and TRBJ2-3, with D perhaps TRBD1 or TRBD2 (5 bases each). In germline, CDR1 is MNHEY, CDR2 SVGAGI. CDR3 length equals 16 residues. Trimming cost V 5 bases and J 1 base, with 16 bases left between them. The CDR3 coding sequence is TGTGCCAGCAGTCGGGGCCCCGAGAGAGGCACAGATACGCAGTATTTT. This encodes CASSRGPERGTDTQYF.

This clonotype came up a few times. V and J are TRBV7-2 and TRBJ2-5; D gene uncertain. CDR1 is SGHTA, CDR2 FQGNSA, per germline. V was trimmed by 5 bases and J by 1 base, leaving 14 bases between them. CDR3 size: 15 residues. CDR3 sequence reads: CASSPIAVVQETQYF. Here the CDR3 DNA reads TGTGCCAGCAGCCCAATCGCAGTTGTCCAAGAGACCCAGTACTTC.